The next 24 T cell receptor beta chains were all read from a single sample in a study of cytomegalovirus exposure and HLA in healthy donors (dated by TCRdb to the late 2010s). Library generation was performed with the immunoSEQ multiplex PCR assay. The multiplex PCR relied on a mix of 60 forward primers for TCR Vbeta segments and 13 reverse primers for TCR Jbeta segments. TCRdb mirrors the immuneACCESS table, restricted to in-frame sequences. Some clones are absent from its copies; in checked studies, under half trace to an unresolved V gene, and the reason for the others is unknown. The record for this sample contains 120,000 to 150,000 clones. The ten largest clones take up approximately 1.5% of the sample. The sample consisted of PBMCs. The receptor set was obtained from a woman aged 50 to 60 in good health and CMV-seronegative.

The genes are TRBV4-1 and TRBJ1-1; D possibly corresponds to TRBD1 (5 bases). CDR1 and CDR2 (germline): MGHRA, YSYEKL. Trimming pared 3 bases from V and 5 bases from J, leaving 16 bases between. There are 15 residues in the CDR3. For the CDR3, the DNA is TGCGCCAGCAGCCACACACAGGCCGCGTTAACTGAAGCTTTCTTT. Encoded protein: CASSHTQAALTEAFF.

The CDR3 nucleotides are TGTGCCAGCACCATTGGTCGGCGGCAGCCCCAGCATTTT. Its protein product is CASTIGRRQPQHF. The chain employs TRBV13 and TRBJ1-5; unclear D gene. CDR1 and CDR2 from the germline V gene are PRHDT and FYEKMQ (reference sequence). The CDR3 runs 13 residues. Trimming shortened V by 7 bases and J by 7 bases, and 14 bases separated the two germline ends.

The V gene is TRBV7-3, the J gene TRBJ2-2; 8 nucleotides agree with TRBD2. With 5 bases clipped from V and 8 bases from J, the junction kept 10 bases outside the gene matches. This CDR3 has 15 amino acids. Germline values: CDR1 SGHTA, CDR2 FQGTGA. The CDR3 region has the DNA TGTGCCAGCAGCCGGACTAGCTCAGGAGGTGGGGAGCTGTTTTTT. This translates into CASSRTSSGGGELFF.

The chain links TRBV5-1 to TRBJ2-7, with 11 bases that match TRBD1. Germline lookup yields CDR1 SGHRS and CDR2 YFSETQ. The CDR3 is 14 residues long. J lost 3 bases, V lost 5 bases, and 4 bases had no gene match. The CDR3 sequence is CASRPGTGGYEQYF. The CDR3 nucleotides read TGCGCCAGCAGGCCCGGGACAGGGGGCTACGAGCAGTACTTC.

The CDR3 is CASSLRPTGSTDTQYF. CDR3 sequence (DNA): TGCGCCAGCAGCTTGAGGCCAACAGGAAGCACAGATACGCAGTATTTT. J is TRBJ2-3 and V is TRBV5-1, with TRBD1 as a possible D gene (5 bases). This CDR3 has 16 residues. V was clipped by 1 base and J by 0 bases, with 12 bases between them. The germline CDR1 and CDR2 sequences are SGHRS and YFSETQ.

The gene calls are TRBV27 and TRBJ2-7; TRBD1 might be the D (6 bases). The length of the CDR3 is 15 residues. Trimming cost V 2 bases and J 2 bases, with 13 bases left between them. CDR1 and CDR2 (germline): MNHEY, SMNVEV (reference sequence). The CDR3 is CASSLARTEPYEQYF. CDR3 nucleotide sequence: TGTGCCAGCAGTTTAGCACGGACAGAGCCCTACGAGCAGTACTTC.

J is TRBJ1-5 and V is TRBV25-1; 7 positions match TRBD1. Trimming took 7 bases from V and 5 from J; bases not matched to a gene: 8. Germline CDR1 reads MGHDK; CDR2 reads SYGVNS. The CDR3 runs 14 residues. CDR3 sequence (DNA): TGTGCCAGCATTAGGGGGCGTCGGGATCAGCCCCAGCATTTT. This encodes CASIRGRRDQPQHF.

CDR3 sequence: CAWSTGTGTYEQYF. In DNA, the CDR3 is TGTGCCTGGAGTACCGGGACAGGGACCTACGAGCAGTACTTC. The V call is TRBV30, the J call TRBJ2-7; the match to TRBD1 covers 9 bases. CDR3 length equals 14 residues. V shed 2 bases and J 2 bases; nucleotides not matched to a gene: 4. Germline V gene data show CDR1 as GTSNPN and CDR2 as SVGIG (reference sequence).

The V gene is TRBV29-1, the J gene TRBJ2-5; no definite D call. The CDR3 spans 12 residues. From germline, CDR1 is SQVTM and CDR2 ANQGSEA. V was pared by 3 bases and J by 7 bases, with 12 bases between. The CDR3 loop reads CSVEGLMGTQYF. In DNA form, the CDR3 reads TGCAGCGTTGAGGGCCTAATGGGGACCCAGTACTTC.

The V and J genes are TRBV28 and TRBJ1-4; TRBD1 agrees at 10 bases. The J segment lost 8 bases and the V segment lost 9 bases, leaving 9 bases of the junction unmatched. The CDR3 is 14 residues long. Per the germline V gene, CDR1 is MDHEN and CDR2 is SYDVKM. Written as DNA, the CDR3 is TGTGCCAGTACACGTGGGACAGGGGCGGAAAAACTGTTTTTT. Its protein product is CASTRGTGAEKLFF.

V usage is TRBV5-1 and J usage is TRBJ2-2, with TRBD2 identical over 7 bases. CDR1 and CDR2 (germline): SGHRS, YFSETQ. V was pared by 3 bases and J by 3 bases, with 11 bases of the junction left unmatched. The CDR3 is 17 amino acids. CDR3 DNA: TGCGCCAGCAGCTGGGGAGCGGGGAGTCCTCACACCGGGGAGCTGTTTTTT. It is translated as CASSWGAGSPHTGELFF.

The chain carries TRBV4-1 and TRBJ2-7, with TRBD2 matching over 8 bases. CDR1 is MGHRA and CDR2 is YSYEKL in the germline V gene. J lost 6 bases, V lost 3 bases, and 13 bases had no gene match. This CDR3 region has 16 residues. CDR3 sequence: CASSHEDLAGLSEQYF. As DNA, the CDR3 is TGCGCCAGCAGCCATGAGGACTTAGCGGGGCTATCCGAGCAGTACTTC.

The genes are TRBV30 and TRBJ1-1; D remains ambiguous. Germline CDR1 GTSNPN, CDR2 SVGIG (reference sequence). The V end lost 0 bases, the J end lost 3 bases, and 8 bases lay between the germline ends. The CDR3 extends over 13 amino acids. The CDR3 loop is CAWSVGGYTEAFF. Written as DNA, the CDR3 is TGTGCCTGGAGTGTTGGCGGTTACACTGAAGCTTTCTTT. Full variable domain (rest looked up from reference TRBV30 and TRBJ1-1): SQTIHQWPATLVQPVGSPLSLECTVEGTSNPNLYWYRQAAGRGLQLLFYSVGIGQISSEVPQNLSASRPQDRQFILSSKKLLLSDSGFYLCAWSVGGYTEAFFGQGTRLTVV.

J is TRBJ2-5 and V is TRBV6-5; 7 nucleotides align to TRBD2. CDR3 length: 13 amino acids. V was clipped by 6 bases and J by 5 bases; unmatched bases: 6. Germline CDR1 and CDR2: MNHEY and SVGAGI. CDR3 in DNA: TGTGCCAGCAGGGGACTATTAGGGGAGACCCAGTACTTC. Protein product: CASRGLLGETQYF.

For this clone: A junction end diverges from the germline sequence, so it may reflect a read error. V gene TRBV12-5 combines with J gene TRBJ1-1, with a possible D match to TRBD1 (6 bases). There are 14 residues in the CDR3. Germline V gives CDR1 LGHNT, CDR2 FRNRAP. For the CDR3, the DNA is TGTGCTAGTGGTTTGAGGCAGGGGAACGCTGAAGCTTTCTTT. Translation gives CASGLRQGNAEAFF.

The chain has TRBV28 and TRBJ2-2; TRBD1 matches 7 bases. This CDR3 spans 15 amino acids. Per germline, CDR1 MDHEN and CDR2 SYDVKM. The V segment lost 2 bases and the J segment 5 bases; nucleotides outside the gene matches: 5. CDR3 DNA: TGTGCCAGCAGTTTACGGACAGGACTTACCGGGGAGCTGTTTTTT. Its protein is CASSLRTGLTGELFF.

The chain uses TRBV9 and TRBJ2-3, with a possible D match to TRBD2 (6 bases). This CDR3 spans 14 amino acids. V lost 3 bases and J 2 bases, leaving 10 bases between the germline ends. The germline gives CDR1 SGDLS, CDR2 YYNGEE. The CDR3 reads CASSASANTDTQYF. The CDR3 nucleotides read TGTGCCAGCAGCGCTAGCGCTAACACAGATACGCAGTATTTT.

The genes are TRBV2 and TRBJ2-7, with D possibly TRBD2 on 5 matching bases. Trimming pared 6 bases from V and 6 bases from J, leaving 6 bases between. Looked up from germline, CDR1 is SNHLY and CDR2 is FYNNEI. This CDR3 region has 10 residues. CDR3 coding DNA: TGTGCCAGCAGACGGGGCGAGCAGTACTTC. Amino acids: CASRRGEQYF.

The chain is built from TRBV11-2 and TRBJ1-1, with D possibly matching TRBD1 (5 bases). Deletions cut 3 bases from V and 0 bases from J, with 8 bases between. The germline CDR1 and CDR2 sequences are SGHAT and FQNNGV. The CDR3 runs to 14 residues. In DNA, the CDR3 is TGTGCCAGCAGCTTCACGACAGTGAACACTGAAGCTTTCTTT. This gives the protein CASSFTTVNTEAFF.

This CDR3 is CAVIGGLQETQYF. The DNA for the CDR3 is TGTGCCGTGATCGGGGGGCTCCAAGAGACCCAGTACTTC. This chain links TRBV30 with TRBJ2-5, with a tentative D call TRBD2 (7 bases). Germline V gene sequence: CDR1 GTSNPN, CDR2 SVGIG (reference sequence). The CDR3 sequence is 13 residues long. V gave up 8 bases and J gave up 1 base, with 14 bases separating them.

V is TRBV9 and J is TRBJ2-7; possible D gene TRBD1, 7 bases. There are 15 residues in the CDR3. Looked up from germline, CDR1 is SGDLS and CDR2 is YYNGEE. Trimming stripped 3 bases from V and 3 bases from J, with 16 bases between. The CDR3 loop is CASSGGGTAIYEQYF. CDR3 nucleotide sequence: TGTGCCAGCAGCGGTGGCGGGACAGCGATCTACGAGCAGTACTTC.

The rearrangement joins TRBV19 to TRBJ1-1; D perhaps matches TRBD1 (6 bases). This CDR3 region has 13 residues. V was trimmed by 3 bases and J by 4 bases, leaving 9 bases between them. Germline lookup yields CDR1 LNHDA and CDR2 SQIVND (reference sequence). Here the CDR3 reads CASSIPGVTEAFF. The DNA of the CDR3 is TGTGCCAGTAGTATCCCAGGGGTCACTGAAGCTTTCTTT.

The chain uses TRBV6-5 and TRBJ2-1, with D possibly matching TRBD2 (6 bases). The length of the CDR3 is 16 residues. Trimming removed 2 bases at V and 1 base at J, with 12 bases between. Germline V gene sequence: CDR1 MNHEY, CDR2 SVGAGI. The CDR3 sequence: CASSYQGGASYNEQFF. CDR3 DNA sequence: TGTGCCAGCAGTTACCAGGGCGGGGCATCCTACAATGAGCAGTTCTTC.

This chain uses TRBV9 with TRBJ2-2; the D is unclear. V lost 3 bases and J lost 5, with 5 bases in between. CDR3 length: 12 amino acids. Germline V gives CDR1 SGDLS, CDR2 YYNGEE. DNA for the CDR3: TGTGCCAGCAGCGGTCGGACCGGGGAGCTGTTTTTT. Encoded protein: CASSGRTGELFF.